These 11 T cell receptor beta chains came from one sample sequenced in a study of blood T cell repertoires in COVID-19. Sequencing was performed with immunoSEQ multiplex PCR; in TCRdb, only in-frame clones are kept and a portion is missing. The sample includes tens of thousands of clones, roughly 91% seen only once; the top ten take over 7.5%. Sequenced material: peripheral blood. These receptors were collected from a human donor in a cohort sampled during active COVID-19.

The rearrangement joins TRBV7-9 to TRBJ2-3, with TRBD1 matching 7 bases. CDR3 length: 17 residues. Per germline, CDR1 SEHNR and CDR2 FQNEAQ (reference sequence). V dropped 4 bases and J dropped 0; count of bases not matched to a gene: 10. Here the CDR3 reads CASSSPRGIISTDTQYF. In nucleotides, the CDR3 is TGTGCCAGCAGCTCCCCCAGGGGGATTATTAGCACAGATACGCAGTATTTT. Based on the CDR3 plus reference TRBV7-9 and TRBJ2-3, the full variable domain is DTGVSQNPRHKITKRGQNVTFRCDPISEHNRLYWYRQTLGQGPEFLTYFQNEAQLEKSRLLSDRFSAERPKGSFSTLEIQRTEQGDSAMYLCASSSPRGIISTDTQYFGPGTRLTVL.

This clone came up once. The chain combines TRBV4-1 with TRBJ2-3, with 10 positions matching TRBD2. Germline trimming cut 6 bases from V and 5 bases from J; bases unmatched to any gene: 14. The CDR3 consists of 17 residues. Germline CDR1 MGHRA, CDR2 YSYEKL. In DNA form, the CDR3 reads TGCGCCAGCAGTAAGCAGGGGCAAGCGGGGGGGCTAGATACGCAGTATTTT. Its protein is CASSKQGQAGGLDTQYF.

The CDR3 coding sequence is TGTGCCTGGGGGTCCGGCAGGGCAGGGACTGAAGCTTTCTTT. It codes for CAWGSGRAGTEAFF. The chain is built from TRBV30 and TRBJ1-1; tentatively, D is TRBD1 (5 bases). Germline CDR1 GTSNPN, CDR2 SVGIG (reference sequence). The CDR3 has 14 residues. The V gene lost 5 bases and the J gene lost 5 bases, with 18 bases spanning the gap.

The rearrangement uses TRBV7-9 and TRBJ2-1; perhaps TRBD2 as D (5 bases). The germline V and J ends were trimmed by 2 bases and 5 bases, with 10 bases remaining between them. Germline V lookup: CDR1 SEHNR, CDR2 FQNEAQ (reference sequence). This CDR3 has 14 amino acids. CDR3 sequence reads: CASSLTLGDNEQFF. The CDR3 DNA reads TGTGCCAGCAGCTTAACCCTCGGGGACAATGAGCAGTTCTTC.

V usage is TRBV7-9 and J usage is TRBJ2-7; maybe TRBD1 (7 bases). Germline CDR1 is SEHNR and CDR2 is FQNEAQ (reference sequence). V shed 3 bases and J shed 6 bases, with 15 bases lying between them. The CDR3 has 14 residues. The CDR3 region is CASSFYWQGGEQYF. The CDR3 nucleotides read TGTGCCAGCAGCTTTTATTGGCAGGGGGGCGAGCAGTACTTC. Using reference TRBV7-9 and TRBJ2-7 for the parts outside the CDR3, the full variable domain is DTGVSQNPRHKITKRGQNVTFRCDPISEHNRLYWYRQTLGQGPEFLTYFQNEAQLEKSRLLSDRFSAERPKGSFSTLEIQRTEQGDSAMYLCASSFYWQGGEQYFGPGTRLTVT.

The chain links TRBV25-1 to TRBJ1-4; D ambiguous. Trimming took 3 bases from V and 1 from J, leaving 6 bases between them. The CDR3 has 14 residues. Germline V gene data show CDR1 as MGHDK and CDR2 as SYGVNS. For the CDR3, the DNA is TGTGCCAGCAGTGACAGACAAACTAATGAAAAACTGTTTTTT. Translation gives CASSDRQTNEKLFF.

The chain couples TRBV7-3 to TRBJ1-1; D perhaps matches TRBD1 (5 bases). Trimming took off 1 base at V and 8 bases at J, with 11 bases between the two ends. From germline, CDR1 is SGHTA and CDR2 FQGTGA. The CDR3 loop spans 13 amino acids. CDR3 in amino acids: CASSLKAGSEAFF. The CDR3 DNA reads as TGTGCCAGCAGCTTAAAGGCAGGGTCGGAAGCTTTCTTT.

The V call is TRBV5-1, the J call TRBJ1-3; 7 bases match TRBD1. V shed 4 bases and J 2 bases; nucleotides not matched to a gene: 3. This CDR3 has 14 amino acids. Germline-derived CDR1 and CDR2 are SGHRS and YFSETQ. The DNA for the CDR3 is TGCGCCAGCAGCGTGGGACAGCCTGGAAACACCATATATTTT. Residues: CASSVGQPGNTIYF.

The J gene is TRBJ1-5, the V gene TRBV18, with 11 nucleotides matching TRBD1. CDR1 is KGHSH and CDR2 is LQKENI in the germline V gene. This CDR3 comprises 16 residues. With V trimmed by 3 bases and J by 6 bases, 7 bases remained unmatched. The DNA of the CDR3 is TGTGCCAGCTCACCCGTAGGACAGGGGGCAGGTCAGCCCCAGCATTTT. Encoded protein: CASSPVGQGAGQPQHF.

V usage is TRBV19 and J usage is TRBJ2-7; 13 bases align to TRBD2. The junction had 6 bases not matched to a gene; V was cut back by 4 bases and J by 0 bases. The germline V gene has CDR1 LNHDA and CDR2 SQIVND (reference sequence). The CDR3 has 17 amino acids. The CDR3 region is CASSKTSGGTGSYEQYF. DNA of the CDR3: TGTGCCAGTAGTAAGACTAGCGGGGGGACCGGCTCCTACGAGCAGTACTTC.

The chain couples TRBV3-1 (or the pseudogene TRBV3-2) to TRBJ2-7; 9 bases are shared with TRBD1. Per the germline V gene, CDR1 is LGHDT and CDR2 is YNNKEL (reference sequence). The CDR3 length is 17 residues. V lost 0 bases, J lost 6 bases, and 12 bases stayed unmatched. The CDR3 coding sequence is TGTGCCAGCAGCCAAGATCGGGTCCGGGACAGGGTCATCGAGCAGTACTTC. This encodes CASSQDRVRDRVIEQYF.